Below are 26 T cell receptor beta chains sequenced from a single sample in a study of tumor-infiltrating lymphocytes in primary liver carcinoma. Bulk tissue was left unsorted, and RNA and DNA were co-extracted from around 18-30 mg of it. Starting material of 400 to 600 ng total RNA yielded TCR beta cDNA via a constant-region primer. TCR beta libraries came from three nested multiplex PCR rounds using slightly modified ARM-PCR. Amplification in the first two PCR rounds was performed using TRBV1-TRBV30 forward primers and a C-beta reverse primer for approximately 10 cycles each. TCRdb recomputed calls from the multiplex PCR reads with MiXCR, one row per CDR3 protein. The sample holds some 94,000 distinct CDR3 sequences, over 55% seen once. What was sequenced was liver tumor tissue from sampling region 5. Subset reported: tumor region T5, tumor centre. Source of these receptors: an older woman with primary liver carcinoma and hepatitis B virus infection.

Concerning this clonotype: The germline gene is not matched at one end of the junction; a read error may be the cause. V usage is TRBV11-2 and J usage is TRBJ2-5; the match to TRBD2 covers 8 bases. Germline CDR1 and CDR2: SGHAT and FQNNGV. The CDR3 totals 14 residues. The CDR3 spells CASSLSLAEETQYF. The CDR3 DNA follows: TGTGCCAGCAGCTTATCACTAGCGGAAGAGACCCAATACTTC.

This clonotype was picked up one time. The chain links TRBV5-1 to TRBJ2-3; D is uncertain. The closer fit of TRBJ1-5 to the DNA end suggests the J call may be wrong. Germline V lookup: CDR1 SGHRS, CDR2 YFSETQ. The CDR3 length is 14 residues. CDR3 residues: CASSSAVESDTQHF. CDR3 DNA sequence: TGCGCCAGCAGCTCCGCGGTAGAGTCAGATACGCAGCATTTT.

CDR3 sequence reads: CASNHGGAASYGYTF. Here the CDR3 DNA reads TGTGCCAGCAACCACGGGGGGGCCGCTAGCTATGGCTACACCTTC. V is TRBV6-2 or TRBV6-3 and J is TRBJ1-2; TRBD1 is a possible D gene (6 bases). The CDR3 has 15 amino acids. Germline lookup yields CDR1 MNHEY and CDR2 SVGEGT. Trimming removed 7 bases at V and 4 bases at J, with 19 bases between.

In regard to this clonotype: The final CDR3 position lacks the conserved phenylalanine or tryptophan, pointing to a likely read error. The chain employs TRBV11-2 and TRBJ2-7; TRBD1 is a possible D gene (6 bases). CDR3 length equals 12 residues. Trimming took 5 bases from V and 7 from J, leaving 12 bases between them. Per germline, CDR1 SGHAT and CDR2 FQNNGV. The CDR3 is CASSRAGEEQYL. In DNA form, the CDR3 reads TGTGCCAGCAGCCGGGCAGGGGAAGAGCAGTACCTC.

This sequence joins TRBV11-3 and TRBJ1-1; 8 bases match TRBD1. The ends lost 5 bases at V and 11 bases at J; junction bases unmatched: 10. CDR1 is SGHNT and CDR2 is YENEEA in the germline V gene. The CDR3 is 13 amino acids. CDR3 protein: CASSQLDRALAFF. The CDR3 nucleotides are TGTGCCAGCAGCCAATTGGACAGGGCATTGGCTTTCTTT.

In the case of this clonotype: A junction end diverges from the germline sequence, so it may reflect a read error. The CDR3 sequence: CASSYSGWLSTGTQYF. The CDR3 bases are TGTGCCAGCAGTTACTCCGGCTGGTTGAGCACAGGTACGCAGTATTTT. V is TRBV6-5 and J is TRBJ2-3; possible D gene TRBD1, 5 bases. The length of the CDR3 is 16 residues. The V gene's germline CDR1 is MNHEY and CDR2 SVGAGI.

This clonotype has just one count. This may stem from a read error, because a much larger clone lies one nucleotide away. The rearrangement joins TRBV28 to TRBJ2-1, with D unresolved. V lost 4 bases to trimming and J lost 0 bases, with 16 bases between them. CDR1 and CDR2 from the germline V gene are MDHEN and SYDVKM. This CDR3 comprises 17 residues. The CDR3 is CASSSIGMAYSYNEQFF. The DNA of the CDR3 is TGTGCCAGCAGTTCAATTGGCATGGCCTACTCCTACAATGAGCAGTTCTTC.

Regarding this clonotype: Its ends do not fully match the called genes, so a read error is possible. V and J are TRBV4-1 and TRBJ2-3; unclear D gene. CDR3 length: 14 residues. Looked up from germline, CDR1 is MGHRA and CDR2 is YSYEKL. The CDR3 DNA reads TGCACCAGCAGCCAAGAATTTTTGGTAGATACGCTGTATTTT. Its translation is CTSSQEFLVDTLYF.

This clonotype was counted a few times. Just one base apart from a much larger clone, this may be a read error. The chain joins TRBV4-1 to TRBJ2-7; maybe TRBD1 (6 bases). The V gene's germline CDR1 is MGHRA and CDR2 YSYEKL. CDR3 length: 15 residues. The CDR3 coding sequence is TGCGTCAGCAGCCAAGAGAGGGGGAGTCCCTACGAGCAGTACTTC. This encodes CVSSQERGSPYEQYF.

Concerning this clonotype: This clone may be a read error of a much larger clone one base away. The rearrangement joins TRBV5-4 to TRBJ2-2, with 9 bases lining up with TRBD2. CDR1 is SGHNT and CDR2 is YYREEE in the germline V gene (reference sequence). This CDR3 spans 15 amino acids. The CDR3 loop is CASSLGLADTWELFF. CDR3 DNA sequence: TGTGCCAGCAGCTTGGGACTAGCGGACACCTGGGAGCTGTTTTTT.

The CDR3 bases are TGTGCCAGCAGCCAGGACGGAGGTACAGATGAGACCCAGTACTTC. It codes for CASSQDGGTDETQYF. This rearrangement joins TRBV4-2 to TRBJ2-5, with a tentative D call TRBD2 (5 bases). The CDR3 runs to 15 residues. V was clipped by 3 bases and J by 5 bases, with 16 bases between them. CDR1 LGHNA and CDR2 YNFKEQ come from the germline V gene.

In its sample, this clonotype was seen many times. This chain uses TRBV28 with TRBJ2-7; TRBD2 agrees at 8 bases. Trimming took 3 bases from V and 0 from J; bases not matched to a gene: 7. Germline CDR1 and CDR2: MDHEN and SYDVKM. This CDR3 has 16 amino acids. The DNA for the CDR3 is TGTGCCAGCAGTTTGCACCTAGCGGGCCTCTCCTACGAGCAGTACTTC. This encodes CASSLHLAGLSYEQYF.

V is TRBV4-2 and J is TRBJ2-7; 9 nucleotides line up with TRBD2. This CDR3 region has 15 residues. V trimming: 0 bases; J trimming: 9 bases; junction bases outside the gene matches: 9. Germline CDR1 is LGHNA and CDR2 is YNFKEQ. The CDR3 spells CASSQEAGGQYVQYF. The CDR3 DNA reads as TGTGCCAGCAGCCAAGAGGCGGGAGGGCAGTATGTGCAGTACTTC.

This clonotype came up many times. V is TRBV12-5 and J is TRBJ2-1; 9 bases fit TRBD2. There are 18 residues in the CDR3. The J segment lost 0 bases and the V segment lost 6 bases, leaving 12 bases of the junction unmatched. Germline values: CDR1 LGHNT, CDR2 FRNRAP. CDR3 loop: CASGPHGGRGSSYNEQFF. The CDR3 nucleotides read TGTGCTAGTGGCCCGCATGGCGGGAGGGGTAGCTCCTACAATGAGCAGTTCTTC.

The sample holds a few counts of this clonotype. This chain joins TRBV28 and TRBJ1-5; D uncertain. This CDR3 comprises 15 residues. V lost 3 bases, J lost 3 bases, and 12 bases lay in between. CDR1 and CDR2 (germline): MDHEN, SYDVKM. This CDR3 reads CASSFRGRVNQPQHF. CDR3 DNA sequence: TGTGCCAGCAGTTTTAGAGGCAGAGTCAATCAGCCCCAGCATTTT.

The chain carries TRBV28 and TRBJ2-1; D may be TRBD2 (6 bases). Trimming shortened V by 6 bases and J by 2 bases, and 14 bases separated the two germline ends. This CDR3 contains 15 residues. Germline V CDR1 and CDR2: MDHEN, SYDVKM. The CDR3 sequence: CASREGGTTYNEQFF. CDR3 bases: TGTGCCAGCAGGGAAGGCGGGACCACCTACAATGAGCAGTTCTTC.

This clonotype came up a few times. The germline gene is not matched at one end of the junction; a read error may be the cause. The chain links TRBV28 to TRBJ2-5; TRBD1 agrees at 12 bases. This CDR3 is 13 amino acids long. Germline loops: CDR1 MDHEN, CDR2 SYDVKM. CDR3 residues: CASSLGQGTGGDF. In nucleotides, the CDR3 is TGTGCCAGCAGTCTTGGACAGGGGACAGGGGGCGACTTC.

This clonotype was detected many times. The chain recombines TRBV13 with TRBJ2-1; D ambiguous. The CDR3 runs to 14 residues. From germline, CDR1 is PRHDT and CDR2 FYEKMQ (reference sequence). Trimming cost V 0 bases and J 11 bases, with 14 bases left between them. CDR3 coding DNA: TGTGCCAGCAGCTTAGGGTCCAATACCATGAAGCAGTTCTTC. It is translated as CASSLGSNTMKQFF.

This clonotype was seen ten or more times. V usage is TRBV28 and J usage is TRBJ2-1; 11 bases line up with TRBD2. With 6 bases clipped from V and 1 base from J, the junction kept 5 bases outside the gene matches. Germline loops: CDR1 MDHEN, CDR2 SYDVKM. The CDR3 extends over 16 amino acids. DNA of the CDR3: TGTGCCAGCAGCTCGAGACTAGCGGGATCCTACAATGAGCAGTTCTTC. Translating gives CASSSRLAGSYNEQFF.

This clonotype was detected ten times or more. The J gene is TRBJ1-1, the V gene TRBV28; possibly TRBD1 for D (6 bases). This CDR3 contains 14 residues. Germline assignment: CDR1 MDHEN and CDR2 SYDVKM. Trimming pared 6 bases from V and 2 bases from J, leaving 13 bases between. The CDR3 sequence is CASRLTGSNTEAFF. The CDR3 nucleotides read TGTGCCAGCAGGCTGACAGGCAGCAACACTGAAGCTTTCTTT.

The genes are TRBV28 and TRBJ2-7; 9 nucleotides align to TRBD2. V dropped 7 bases and J dropped 4; count of bases not matched to a gene: 11. This CDR3 is 15 amino acids long. CDR1 MDHEN and CDR2 SYDVKM come from the germline V gene. CDR3 in amino acids: CASNLPAGGGYEQYF. DNA of the CDR3: TGTGCCAGCAATCTCCCAGCGGGGGGAGGGTACGAGCAGTACTTC. Drawing the rest from reference TRBV28 and TRBJ2-7, the complete variable domain is DVKVTQSSRYLVKRTGEKVFLECVQDMDHENMFWYRQDPGLGLRLIYFSYDVKMKEKGDIPEGYSVSREKKERFSLILESASTNQTSMYLCASNLPAGGGYEQYFGPGTRLTVT.

V and J are TRBV6-1 and TRBJ2-7; 12 nucleotides agree with TRBD2. The ends lost 2 bases at V and 10 bases at J; junction bases unmatched: 15. This CDR3 has 17 amino acids. Germline values: CDR1 MNHNS, CDR2 SASEGT. The CDR3 is CASSERGPSGRVTEQYF. Written as DNA, the CDR3 is TGTGCCAGCAGTGAAAGAGGTCCTAGCGGGAGGGTTACCGAACAGTACTTC.

Turning to this clonotype: Given a much more abundant clone one base away, this may be a read error. The rearrangement uses TRBV29-1 and TRBJ1-1; 10 bases are a match to TRBD1. Germline V CDR1 and CDR2: SQVTM, ANQGSEA. Losses at the gene ends were 5 bases for V and 11 bases for J; bases not matched to a gene: 11. This CDR3 region has 13 residues. CDR3 sequence: CSVSAGTGVAAFF. CDR3 DNA: TGCAGCGTTTCGGCCGGGACAGGGGTTGCGGCTTTCTTT.

The genes are TRBV21-1 and TRBJ1-5; no check of the table's D call, TRBD1, against the DNA was made. TRBV21-1 is a pseudogene locus. CDR3 size: 16 residues. Here the CDR3 DNA reads TGTGCCAGCAGCAAAGGAGAGGGACATAGCAATCAGCCCCAGCATTTT. This translates into CASSKGEGHSNQPQHF.

This sequence joins TRBV28 and TRBJ2-5; 8 bases are shared with TRBD1. V was clipped by 1 base and J by 5 bases; unmatched bases: 12. The CDR3 loop spans 17 amino acids. Germline-derived CDR1 and CDR2 are MDHEN and SYDVKM. The chain's CDR3 is CASSLSRTKTGEETQYF. The DNA of the CDR3 is TGTGCCAGCAGTTTATCACGGACCAAGACAGGGGAGGAGACCCAGTACTTC.

The chain carries TRBV11-3 and TRBJ2-3, with 11 nucleotides matching TRBD1. Germline values: CDR1 SGHNT, CDR2 YENEEA. J gave up 4 bases and V 5 bases, and 11 bases lay outside the gene matches. This CDR3 comprises 17 residues. CDR3 in amino acids: CASSGAAGQGAPDTQYF. The CDR3 nucleotides read TGTGCCAGCAGCGGGGCGGCCGGACAGGGGGCCCCAGATACGCAGTATTTT.